Detailed here is one T cell receptor beta chain. Its antigen is unidentified. The entry originates in a study of T-cell memory formation after mild COVID-19. Findings and caveats of the study: Shrinking CD4+ clones were chiefly CM and EM; CD8+ ones were chiefly EMRA.

MiXCR, run by TCRdb on the 5' RACE reads, gives a single entry per CDR3 protein. The table has around 200,000 distinct CDR3 sequences, 15% to 20% seen once. This CDR3 spans 14 amino acids. The germline V gene has CDR1 SGHNT and CDR2 YYREEE (reference sequence). V lost 0 bases and J lost 4; bases outside the gene matches: 4. What was sequenced was PBMCs or a T cell subset sorted from them (not recorded which). The chain employs TRBV5-4 and TRBJ2-7; TRBD2 matches 7 bases. This sequence originates from a man younger than 35 who had mild COVID-19 (a few samples of this study predate the infection). Cell type and time point are not known. The CDR3 loop is CASSLGLAEYEQYF. CDR3 bases: TGTGCCAGCAGCTTGGGTCTAGCGGAATACGAGCAGTACTTC.